Presented here are 9 T cell receptor beta chains from one specimen sequenced in a study of cytomegalovirus exposure and HLA in healthy donors. The method was immunoSEQ multiplex PCR; TCRdb's version includes in-frame clones alone and lacks a portion of them. The sample includes over 250,000 clones, around 86% of them seen just once. Sequenced input: PBMCs. The receptor set was obtained from a woman younger than 35 in good health and CMV-seronegative.

The chain uses TRBV19 and TRBJ2-3; TRBD2 matches at 7 bases. The CDR3 spans 15 residues. V lost 6 bases, J lost 1 base, and 7 bases stayed unmatched. Germline V gene data show CDR1 as LNHDA and CDR2 as SQIVND (reference sequence). The CDR3 sequence is CASSKRLARTDTQYF. CDR3 bases: TGTGCCAGTAGCAAAAGACTAGCCCGCACAGATACGCAGTATTTT.

The V and J genes are TRBV4-1 and TRBJ2-7; 10 bases are shared with TRBD1. V trimming: 4 bases; J trimming: 7 bases; junction bases outside the gene matches: 10. The germline CDR1 and CDR2 sequences are MGHRA and YSYEKL. The CDR3 spans 15 residues. As DNA, the CDR3 is TGCGCCAGCAGCCCCTCCGACAGGGGGCCGGGGGAGCAGTACTTC. As protein: CASSPSDRGPGEQYF.

The chain uses TRBV4-2 and TRBJ2-3, with D tentatively TRBD2 (6 bases). This CDR3 spans 15 amino acids. Trimming took off 1 base at V and 0 bases at J, with 8 bases between the two ends. Per germline, CDR1 LGHNA and CDR2 YNFKEQ. The CDR3 protein is CASSQVLASTDTQYF. CDR3 in DNA: TGTGCCAGCAGCCAAGTACTAGCCAGCACAGATACGCAGTATTTT.

In this sample, this clone turned up many times. The gene calls are TRBV6-4 and TRBJ2-1, with 8 bases identical to TRBD2. CDR1 is MRHNA, CDR2 SNTAGT, per germline. The CDR3 loop spans 16 amino acids. J lost 0 bases, V lost 6 bases, and 7 bases had no gene match. The CDR3 loop is CASSRIAGSSYNEQFF. In nucleotides, the CDR3 is TGTGCCAGCAGCCGAATAGCGGGGAGCTCCTACAATGAGCAGTTCTTC.

The chain has TRBV27 and TRBJ2-3; D might be TRBD1 (6 bases). The CDR3 runs to 18 residues. Trimming stripped 2 bases from V and 0 bases from J, with 18 bases between. Germline V gene lookup returns CDR1 MNHEY and CDR2 SMNVEV (reference sequence). CDR3 DNA sequence: TGTGCCAGCAGTTTAGAGCCCCCCAGGACAGAGAGCACAGATACGCAGTATTTT. Amino acids: CASSLEPPRTESTDTQYF.

Of note for this clone: At one end, the junction sequence differs from germline, possibly due to a read error. The chain recombines TRBV2 with TRBJ2-5; maybe TRBD2 (5 bases). CDR1 is SNHLY and CDR2 is FYNNEI in the germline V gene. This CDR3 contains 15 residues. This CDR3 reads CASSEETSIWETQYF. CDR3 coding DNA: TGTGCCAGCAGCGAAGAAACTAGTATCTGGGAGACCCAGTACTTC.

This chain links TRBV5-1 with TRBJ1-1, with D perhaps matching TRBD1 (5 bases). CDR1 SGHRS and CDR2 YFSETQ come from the germline V gene. V lost 0 bases to trimming and J lost 0 bases, with 12 bases between them. This CDR3 is built from 16 residues. The DNA for the CDR3 is TGCGCCAGCAGCTTGGGTTTACAGGCCTTGAACACTGAAGCTTTCTTT. Protein sequence: CASSLGLQALNTEAFF.

This clone came up a few times. The chain links TRBV19 to TRBJ1-1, with a tentative D call TRBD1 (6 bases). The ends were cut back, 6 bases at V and 1 base at J, with 12 bases in the middle. The CDR3 is 14 residues long. From germline, CDR1 is LNHDA and CDR2 SQIVND (reference sequence). The DNA of the CDR3 is TGTGCCAGTAGGATGATGACAGGGAACACTGAAGCTTTCTTT. It yields the protein CASRMMTGNTEAFF. The full variable domain, rest sourced from reference TRBV19 and TRBJ1-1, is DGGITQSPKYLFRKEGQNVTLSCEQNLNHDAMYWYRQDPGQGLRLIYYSQIVNDFQKGDIAEGYSVSREKKESFPLTVTSAQKNPTAFYLCASRMMTGNTEAFFGQGTRLTVV.

The V call is TRBV5-1, the J call TRBJ2-2; 9 bases line up with TRBD2. Germline-derived CDR1 and CDR2 are SGHRS and YFSETQ. The CDR3 is 18 residues long. Trimming cost V 0 bases and J 2 bases; bases outside gene matches: 8. Here the CDR3 DNA reads TGCGCCAGCAGCTTGGGGCTAGCGGGGATTTCTAACACCGGGGAGCTGTTTTTT. Its translation: CASSLGLAGISNTGELFF.